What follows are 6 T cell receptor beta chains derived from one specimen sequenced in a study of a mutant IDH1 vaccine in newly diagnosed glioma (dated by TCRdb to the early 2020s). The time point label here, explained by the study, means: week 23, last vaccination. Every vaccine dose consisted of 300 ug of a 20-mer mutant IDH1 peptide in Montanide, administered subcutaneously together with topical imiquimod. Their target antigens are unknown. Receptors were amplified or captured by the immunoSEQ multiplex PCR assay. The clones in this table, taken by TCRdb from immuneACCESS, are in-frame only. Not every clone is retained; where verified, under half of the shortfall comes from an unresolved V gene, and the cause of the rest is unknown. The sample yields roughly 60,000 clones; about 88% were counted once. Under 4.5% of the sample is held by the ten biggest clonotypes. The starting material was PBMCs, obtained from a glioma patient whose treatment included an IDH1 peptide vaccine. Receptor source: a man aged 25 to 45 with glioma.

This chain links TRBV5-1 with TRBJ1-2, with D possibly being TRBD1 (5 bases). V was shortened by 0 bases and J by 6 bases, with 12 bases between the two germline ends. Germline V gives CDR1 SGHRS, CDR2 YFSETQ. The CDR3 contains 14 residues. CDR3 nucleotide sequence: TGCGCCAGCAGCTTGGGGGGCCTGAGGAATGGCTACACCTTC. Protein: CASSLGGLRNGYTF.

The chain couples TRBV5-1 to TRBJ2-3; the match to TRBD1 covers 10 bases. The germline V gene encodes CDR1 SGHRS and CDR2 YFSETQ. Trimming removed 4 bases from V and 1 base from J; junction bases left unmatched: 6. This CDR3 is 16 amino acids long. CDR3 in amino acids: CASSRDRGEGTDTQYF. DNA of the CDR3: TGCGCCAGCAGCAGGGACAGGGGAGAGGGCACAGATACGCAGTATTTT.

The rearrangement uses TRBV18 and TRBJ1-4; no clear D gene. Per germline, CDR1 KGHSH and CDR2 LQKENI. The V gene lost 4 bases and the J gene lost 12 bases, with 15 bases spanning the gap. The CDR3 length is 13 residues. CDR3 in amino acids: CASSLYRDKELFF. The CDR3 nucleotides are TGTGCCAGCTCACTTTACCGGGATAAAGAACTGTTTTTT.

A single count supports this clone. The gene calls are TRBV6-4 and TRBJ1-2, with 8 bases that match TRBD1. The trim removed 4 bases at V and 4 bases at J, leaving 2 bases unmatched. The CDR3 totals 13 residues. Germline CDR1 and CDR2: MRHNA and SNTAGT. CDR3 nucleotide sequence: TGTGCCAGCAGTGCCGGGACAGGCTATGGCTACACCTTC. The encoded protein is CASSAGTGYGYTF.

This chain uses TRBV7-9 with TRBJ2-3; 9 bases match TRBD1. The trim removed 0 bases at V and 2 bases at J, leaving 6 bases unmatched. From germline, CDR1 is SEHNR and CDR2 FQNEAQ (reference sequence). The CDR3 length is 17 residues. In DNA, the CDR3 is TGTGCCAGCAGCTTAGCGCGAGGACAGGGGCTCACAGATACGCAGTATTTT. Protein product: CASSLARGQGLTDTQYF. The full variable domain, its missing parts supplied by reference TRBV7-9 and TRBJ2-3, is DTGVSQNPRHKITKRGQNVTFRCDPISEHNRLYWYRQTLGQGPEFLTYFQNEAQLEKSRLLSDRFSAERPKGSFSTLEIQRTEQGDSAMYLCASSLARGQGLTDTQYFGPGTRLTVL.

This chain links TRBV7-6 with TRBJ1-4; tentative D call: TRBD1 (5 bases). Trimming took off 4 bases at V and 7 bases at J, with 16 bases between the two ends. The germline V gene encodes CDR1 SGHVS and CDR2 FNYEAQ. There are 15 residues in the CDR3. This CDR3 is CASSSPWGRGEKLFF. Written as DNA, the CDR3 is TGTGCCAGCAGCTCCCCTTGGGGGAGAGGTGAAAAACTGTTTTTT.